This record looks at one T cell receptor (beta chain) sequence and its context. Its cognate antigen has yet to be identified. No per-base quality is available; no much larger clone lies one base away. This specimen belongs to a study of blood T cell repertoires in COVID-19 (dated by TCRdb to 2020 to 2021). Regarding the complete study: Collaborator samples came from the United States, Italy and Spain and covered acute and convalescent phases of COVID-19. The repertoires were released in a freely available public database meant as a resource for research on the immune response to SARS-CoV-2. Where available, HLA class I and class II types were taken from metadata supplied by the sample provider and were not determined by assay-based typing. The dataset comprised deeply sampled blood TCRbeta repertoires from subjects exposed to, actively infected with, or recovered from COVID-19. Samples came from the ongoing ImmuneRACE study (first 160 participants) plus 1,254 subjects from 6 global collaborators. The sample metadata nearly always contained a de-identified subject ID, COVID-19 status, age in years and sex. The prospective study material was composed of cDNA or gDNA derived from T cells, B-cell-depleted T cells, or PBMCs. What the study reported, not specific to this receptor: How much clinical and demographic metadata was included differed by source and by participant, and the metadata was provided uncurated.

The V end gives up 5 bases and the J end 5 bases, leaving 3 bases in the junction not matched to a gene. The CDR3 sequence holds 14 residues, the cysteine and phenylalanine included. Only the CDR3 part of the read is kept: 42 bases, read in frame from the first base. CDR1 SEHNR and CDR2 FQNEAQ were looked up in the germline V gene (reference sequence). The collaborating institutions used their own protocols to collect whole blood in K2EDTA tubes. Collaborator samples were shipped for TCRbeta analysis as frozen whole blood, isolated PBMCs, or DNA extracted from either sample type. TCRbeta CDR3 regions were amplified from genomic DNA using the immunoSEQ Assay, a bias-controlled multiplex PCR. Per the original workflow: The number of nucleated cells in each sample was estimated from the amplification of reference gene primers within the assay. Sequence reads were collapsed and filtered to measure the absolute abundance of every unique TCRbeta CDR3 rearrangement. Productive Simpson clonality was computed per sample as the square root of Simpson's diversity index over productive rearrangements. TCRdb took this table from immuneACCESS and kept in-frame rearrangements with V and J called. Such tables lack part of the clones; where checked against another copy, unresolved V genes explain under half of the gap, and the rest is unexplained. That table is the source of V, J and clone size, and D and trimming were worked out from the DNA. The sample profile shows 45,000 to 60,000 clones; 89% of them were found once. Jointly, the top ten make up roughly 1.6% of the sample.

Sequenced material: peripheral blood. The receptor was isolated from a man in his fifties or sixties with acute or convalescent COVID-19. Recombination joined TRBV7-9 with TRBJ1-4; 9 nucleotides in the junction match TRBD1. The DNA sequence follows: TGTGCCAGCAGCCGGGACAGGGCCAATGAAAAACTGTTTTTT. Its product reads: CASSRDRANEKLFF.